This T cell receptor beta chain was identified in a study of response to subunit inactivated influenza vaccine. TCRdb re-called the RT-PCR reads through MiXCR, storing one row per CDR3 protein. Of approximately 490,000 distinct CDR3 sequences listed, approximately 6.9% are singletons. This clonotype was counted many times. This CDR3 is built from 13 residues. The germline V and J ends were trimmed by 4 bases and 2 bases, with 9 bases remaining between them. Germline V CDR1 and CDR2: LGHNA, YNFKEQ. Sequenced material: PBMCs from blood, taken 23 to 25 months after vaccination. J is TRBJ2-7 and V is TRBV4-2; D is unclear. This clonotype was sampled from a man aged 50-75 years who received an inactivated influenza vaccine. CDR3 sequence: CASSLEPTYEQYF. The CDR3 region has the DNA TGTGCCAGCAGCCTAGAGCCAACCTACGAGCAGTACTTC.